The present T cell receptor beta chain was sequenced within a study of control samples from healthy donors and cancer patients (dated by TCRdb to between 2020 and 2021). In regard to this clone: What this receptor recognizes is not known. Base qualities are not provided; no much larger clone lies one nucleotide away.

From the germline V gene, CDR1 is SGHAT and CDR2 is FQNNGV. A distance of 11 bases separates the germline ends of V and J, which lose 4 bases and 10 bases respectively. From its cysteine to its phenylalanine, the CDR3 spans 12 amino acids. The CDR3 DNA has 36 bases and is translated from base 1. Libraries came from the immunoSEQ multiplex PCR assay. This immuneACCESS table, as held by TCRdb, lists in-frame sequences with V and J called but not all clones. Of the missing ones, under half trace to an unresolved V gene in checked studies; the others have no known cause. A total of about 130,000 clones appear in this sample, around nine tenths of them only once. The top ten constitute more than 2.5% of the sample.

Sequencing used blood. The chain employs TRBV11-2 and TRBJ2-1, with no confidently assigned D gene. The origin of this receptor is a man aged 50-59 years in good health. At the DNA level, the sequence is TGTGCCAGCAGCTCGCGTCGGTCGGAGCAGTTCTTC. Its translation is CASSSRRSEQFF. The reference TRBV11-2 and TRBJ2-1 proteins fill in what lies around the CDR3, so the full variable domain reads EAGVAQSPRYKIIEKRQSVAFWCNPISGHATLYWYQQILGQGPKLLIQFQNNGVVDDSQLPKDRFSAERLKGVDSTLKIQPAKLEDSAVYLCASSSRRSEQFFGPGTRLTVL.